A selection of T cell receptor beta chains follows, all from one sample in a study of Graves' ophthalmopathy and Graves' hyperthyroidism. TCRdb itself ran the multiplex PCR reads through MiXCR, one entry per CDR3 protein. Among 660,000 or so distinct CDR3 sequences, roughly two fifths were seen once, and the ten largest hold more than 2.5%. Material for sequencing was peripheral blood. Receptors originate from an adult man with Graves' ophthalmopathy. The CDR3 runs from the conserved cysteine through the conserved F or W. A D gene is named only where the DNA matches it firmly. Clone size, where shown, is once, few, many, or a class for clones that have expanded.

length: 17
V: TRBV25-1
size: NA
J: TRBJ2-3
D: TRBD1
CDR3: CASSELGQAKITDTQYF
DNA: TGTGCCAGCAGTGAATTGGGACAGGCTAAGATCACAGATACGCAGTATTTT

length: 16
V: TRBV10-3
size: many
J: TRBJ1-5
D: TRBD1
CDR3: CAISDQGGTGNQPQHF
DNA: TGTGCCATCAGTGATCAGGGGGGTACAGGCAATCAGCCCCAGCATTTT

length: 13
V: TRBV12-3/TRBV12-4
size: once
J: TRBJ1-1
D: TRBD1
CDR3: CASSPRQGPEAFF
DNA: TGTGCCAGCAGCCCGAGACAGGGGCCTGAAGCTTTCTTT

length: 13
V: TRBV9
size: many
J: TRBJ2-7
D: TRBD1
CDR3: CASSVGGQAEQYF
DNA: TGTGCCAGCAGCGTGGGGGGACAGGCCGAGCAGTACTTC

length: 15
V: TRBV5-6
size: many
J: TRBJ2-5
D: NA
CDR3: CASSTGGGRVETQYF
DNA: TGTGCCAGCAGCACTGGGGGAGGCCGAGTCGAGACCCAGTACTTC

length: 11
V: TRBV6-6
size: NA
J: TRBJ1-1
D: NA
CDR3: CASTQGTEAFF
DNA: TGTGCCAGCACCCAGGGTACTGAAGCTTTCTTT

length: 14
V: TRBV12-3/TRBV12-4
size: many
J: TRBJ1-4
D: TRBD1
CDR3: CASSNSGQNEKLFF
DNA: TGTGCCAGCAGTAATTCGGGACAGAATGAAAAACTGTTTTTT

length: 18
V: TRBV9
size: few
J: TRBJ2-7
D: TRBD2
CDR3: CASSPGVAGFLSSYEQYF
DNA: TGTGCCAGCAGCCCCGGGGTAGCGGGGTTCCTAAGCTCCTACGAGCAGTACTTC

length: 15
V: TRBV5-1
size: NA
J: TRBJ2-7
D: TRBD1
CDR3: CASSLAGTGGNEQYF
DNA: TGCGCCAGCAGCTTGGCCGGGACAGGGGGTAACGAGCAGTACTTC

length: 14
V: TRBV9
size: NA
J: TRBJ2-2
D: NA
CDR3: CASGVASPTGELFF
DNA: TGTGCCAGCGGCGTAGCTAGCCCCACCGGGGAGCTGTTTTTT

length: 15
V: TRBV14
size: NA
J: TRBJ1-6
D: NA
CDR3: CASSQAGWYNSPLHF
DNA: TGTGCCAGCAGCCAAGCAGGGTGGTATAATTCACCCCTCCACTTT

length: 15
V: TRBV19
size: many
J: TRBJ1-6
D: TRBD1
CDR3: CASSFRDRGGSPLHF
DNA: TGTGCCAGTAGTTTCCGGGACAGGGGTGGTTCACCCCTCCACTTT

length: 15
V: TRBV4-1
size: many
J: TRBJ2-7
D: NA
CDR3: CASSQASTASYEQYF
DNA: TGCGCCAGCAGCCAAGCTTCCACCGCCTCCTACGAGCAGTACTTC

length: 14
V: TRBV7-9
size: few
J: TRBJ1-4
D: TRBD1
CDR3: CASSWTGRGEKLFF
DNA: TGTGCCAGCAGCTGGACAGGGCGGGGAGAAAAACTGTTTTTT

length: 12
V: TRBV15
size: NA
J: TRBJ2-7
D: NA
CDR3: CASSSNGHEQYF
DNA: TGTGCCAGCAGTTCAAACGGTCACGAGCAGTACTTC

length: 13
V: TRBV19
size: many
J: TRBJ2-7
D: NA
CDR3: CASSRLLRHEQYF
DNA: TGTGCCAGTAGTCGGCTACTTAGACACGAGCAGTACTTC

length: 15
V: TRBV14
size: many
J: TRBJ1-2
D: NA
CDR3: CASSPYQGLPYGYTF
DNA: TGTGCCAGCAGTCCTTACCAGGGTTTGCCCTATGGCTACACCTTC

length: 13
V: TRBV10-3
size: many
J: TRBJ1-1
D: NA
CDR3: CAISPGANTEAFF
DNA: TGTGCCATCAGTCCGGGGGCGAACACTGAAGCTTTCTTT

length: 12
V: TRBV12-3/TRBV12-4
size: many
J: TRBJ2-7
D: NA
CDR3: CASSYASYEQYF
DNA: TGTGCCAGCAGTTACGCATCCTACGAGCAGTACTTC

length: 13
V: TRBV6-6
size: few
J: TRBJ1-2
D: NA
CDR3: CASRQTGGGGYTF
DNA: TGTGCCAGCAGGCAAACGGGGGGAGGTGGCTACACCTTC

length: 13
V: TRBV24-1
size: NA
J: TRBJ2-4
D: NA
CDR3: CARGGRTPNIQYF
DNA: TGTGCCAGAGGGGGGAGGACACCAAACATTCAGTACTTC

length: 15
V: TRBV7-2
size: once
J: TRBJ1-4
D: NA
CDR3: CASSVGAGVDEKLFF
DNA: TGTGCCAGCAGCGTCGGGGCAGGGGTAGATGAAAAACTGTTTTTT

length: 15
V: TRBV25-1
size: NA
J: TRBJ1-2
D: NA
CDR3: CASSGGPGEDYGYTF
DNA: TGTGCCAGCAGTGGGGGACCCGGGGAAGACTATGGCTACACCTTC

length: 16
V: TRBV6-1
size: NA
J: TRBJ1-4
D: NA
CDR3: CASRSPMGRLWEKLFF
DNA: TGTGCCAGCAGATCCCCTATGGGGCGTCTTTGGGAAAAACTGTTTTTT

length: 16
V: TRBV24-1
size: many
J: TRBJ1-1
D: NA
CDR3: CATSDHPGQMNTEAFF
DNA: TGTGCCACCAGTGATCATCCCGGACAGATGAACACTGAAGCTTTCTTT

length: 15
V: TRBV9
size: NA
J: TRBJ1-1
D: NA
CDR3: CASSVDDHRNTEAFF
DNA: TGTGCCAGCAGCGTTGACGACCATAGGAACACTGAAGCTTTCTTT

length: 13
V: TRBV19
size: NA
J: TRBJ1-6
D: NA
CDR3: CASSRLTGSPLHF
DNA: TGTGCCAGTAGTCGCCTGACGGGTTCACCCCTCCACTTT

length: 15
V: TRBV9
size: many
J: TRBJ1-2
D: TRBD1
CDR3: CASSVHKTGGDGYTF
DNA: TGTGCCAGCAGCGTACATAAGACAGGGGGCGATGGCTACACCTTC

length: 16
V: TRBV4-3
size: NA
J: TRBJ2-5
D: NA
CDR3: CASSQGLGNPQETQYF
DNA: TGCGCCAGCAGCCAAGGTCTTGGCAATCCCCAAGAGACCCAGTACTTC

length: 13
V: TRBV9
size: NA
J: TRBJ1-2
D: TRBD1
CDR3: CASSDGQGAGDTF
DNA: TGTGCCAGCAGTGATGGACAGGGGGCTGGCGACACCTTC

length: 11
V: TRBV6-2/TRBV6-3
size: NA
J: TRBJ2-5
D: NA
CDR3: CASNTQETQYF
DNA: TGTGCCAGCAACACACAAGAGACCCAGTACTTC

length: 14
V: TRBV5-6
size: few
J: TRBJ2-5
D: TRBD1
CDR3: CASSLRQGAGTQYF
DNA: TGTGCCAGCAGCTTGAGACAGGGGGCGGGTACCCAGTACTTC

length: 14
V: TRBV12-3/TRBV12-4
size: few
J: TRBJ1-2
D: NA
CDR3: CASSLLPRFYGYTF
DNA: TGTGCCAGCAGCCTGTTACCCAGGTTCTATGGCTACACCTTC

length: 13
V: TRBV7-3
size: many
J: TRBJ1-1
D: NA
CDR3: CASSLQSNTEAFF
DNA: TGTGCCAGCAGCTTACAGTCGAACACTGAAGCTTTCTTT

length: 12
V: TRBV5-1
size: NA
J: TRBJ2-7
D: NA
CDR3: CASSWDHYEQYF
DNA: TGCGCCAGCAGCTGGGACCACTACGAGCAGTACTTC

length: 16
V: TRBV25-1
size: NA
J: TRBJ2-5
D: TRBD2
CDR3: CASTPSGGATLETQYF
DNA: TGTGCCAGCACCCCCAGCGGGGGGGCCACCCTCGAGACCCAGTACTTC

length: 19
V: TRBV11-1
size: NA
J: TRBJ1-3
D: TRBD1
CDR3: CASSRWTGGYQSSGNTIYF
DNA: TGTGCCAGCAGCCGTTGGACAGGGGGCTATCAGAGCTCTGGAAACACCATATATTTT

length: 12
V: TRBV2
size: many
J: TRBJ1-2
D: NA
CDR3: CASSELNYGYTF
DNA: TGTGCCAGCAGTGAGCTGAACTATGGCTACACCTTC

length: 15
V: TRBV5-6
size: many
J: TRBJ1-5
D: NA
CDR3: CASSLGGWSNQPQHF
DNA: TGTGCCAGCAGCTTGGGCGGTTGGAGCAATCAGCCCCAGCATTTT

length: 13
V: TRBV7-6
size: many
J: TRBJ1-2
D: NA
CDR3: CASSLGAGWGYTF
DNA: TGTGCCAGCAGCTTAGGAGCGGGTTGGGGCTACACCTTC

length: 12
V: TRBV10-3
size: many
J: TRBJ1-1
D: TRBD1
CDR3: CAITGTGTEAFF
DNA: TGTGCCATCACGGGGACAGGCACTGAAGCTTTCTTT

length: 12
V: TRBV7-9
size: many
J: TRBJ1-2
D: NA
CDR3: CASSLAYEGYTF
DNA: TGTGCCAGCAGCTTAGCGTACGAAGGCTACACCTTC

length: 15
V: TRBV25-1
size: NA
J: TRBJ1-6
D: NA
CDR3: CASSDSRGTYSPLHF
DNA: TGTGCCAGCAGTGATTCCAGAGGAACCTATTCACCCCTCCACTTT

length: 13
V: TRBV20-1
size: few
J: TRBJ1-5
D: NA
CDR3: CSARPYVGQPQHF
DNA: TGCAGTGCAAGGCCATACGTAGGTCAGCCCCAGCATTTT

length: 15
V: TRBV12-3/TRBV12-4
size: many
J: TRBJ1-5
D: TRBD1
CDR3: CASTTGDVSNQPQHF
DNA: TGTGCCAGCACTACAGGGGACGTTAGCAATCAGCCCCAGCATTTT

length: 14
V: TRBV4-3
size: NA
J: TRBJ1-1
D: TRBD1
CDR3: CASSQGRGRTEAFF
DNA: TGCGCCAGCAGCCAAGGCAGGGGGCGAACTGAAGCTTTCTTT

length: 15
V: TRBV5-1
size: few
J: TRBJ1-4
D: NA
CDR3: CASSLGVGDPEKLFF
DNA: TGCGCCAGCAGCTTGGGGGTGGGCGACCCGGAAAAACTGTTTTTT

length: 17
V: TRBV9
size: NA
J: TRBJ2-3
D: TRBD2
CDR3: CASSVSTSGEGADTQYF
DNA: TGTGCCAGCAGCGTATCGACTAGCGGGGAAGGGGCAGATACGCAGTATTTT

length: 16
V: TRBV19
size: few
J: TRBJ1-6
D: NA
CDR3: CASRTTTDSYNSPLHF
DNA: TGTGCCAGTAGGACTACGACTGACTCCTATAATTCACCCCTCCACTTT

length: 15
V: TRBV24-1
size: NA
J: TRBJ2-5
D: NA
CDR3: CATSLGSGPGETQYF
DNA: TGTGCCACCAGTTTGGGTAGCGGCCCCGGGGAGACCCAGTACTTC

length: 15
V: TRBV7-6
size: NA
J: TRBJ2-7
D: TRBD2
CDR3: CASSPGLAGVDEQYF
DNA: TGTGCCAGCTCGCCAGGACTAGCGGGAGTAGACGAGCAGTACTTC

length: 15
V: TRBV11-2
size: many
J: TRBJ1-1
D: NA
CDR3: CASSRPGGGNTEAFF
DNA: TGTGCCAGCAGCCGCCCCGGAGGGGGTAACACTGAAGCTTTCTTT